The 10 T cell receptor beta chains below were found in one sample sequenced in a study of cytomegalovirus exposure and HLA in healthy donors. It was with 60 Vbeta and 13 Jbeta primers that the PCR ran. The table came from immunoSEQ multiplex PCR; TCRdb's copy has only in-frame clones and leaves some out. Here the sample spans 95,000 to 150,000 clones, 55% to 75% being singletons. The sample comprised PBMCs. The receptors originated from a woman aged 40 to 50 in good health and CMV-seropositive.

V is TRBV15 and J is TRBJ1-4; D uncertain. CDR1 LNHNV and CDR2 YYDKDF come from the germline V gene (reference sequence). This CDR3 spans 13 amino acids. V was cut by 3 bases and J by 8 bases, with 10 bases left in between. CDR3 region: CATSRAFGEKLFF. In nucleotides, the CDR3 is TGTGCCACCAGCAGGGCTTTTGGCGAAAAACTGTTTTTT. Full variable domain (remainder filled in from reference TRBV15 and TRBJ1-4): DAMVIQNPRYQVTQFGKPVTLSCSQTLNHNVMYWYQQKSSQAPKLLFHYYDKDFNNEADTPDNFQSRRPNTSFCFLDIRSPGLGDTAMYLCATSRAFGEKLFFGSGTQLSVL.

As regards this clone: The junction departs from the called germline gene at one end, perhaps through a read error. This chain joins TRBV7-7 and TRBJ2-7, with a weak D call TRBD1 (9 bases). CDR3 length equals 14 residues. Germline values: CDR1 SSHAT, CDR2 FNYEAQ (reference sequence). CDR3 coding DNA: TGTGCTAGCAGCTTAGCGGGACAGGGCTACGAGCAGTACTTC. Its protein is CASSLAGQGYEQYF.

CDR3 in amino acids: CASSLSEGSMNTEAFF. The CDR3 DNA follows: TGTGCCAGCAGCTTATCGGAGGGTTCTATGAACACTGAAGCTTTCTTT. This chain links TRBV13 with TRBJ1-1; no clear D. The CDR3 totals 16 residues. From germline, CDR1 is PRHDT and CDR2 FYEKMQ (reference sequence). The V gene lost 2 bases and the J gene lost 0 bases, with 13 bases spanning the gap. The full variable domain, its missing parts supplied by reference TRBV13 and TRBJ1-1, is AAGVIQSPRHLIKEKRETATLKCYPIPRHDTVYWYQQGPGQDPQFLISFYEKMQSDKGSIPDRFSAQQFSDYHSELNMSSLELGDSALYFCASSLSEGSMNTEAFFGQGTRLTVV.

This clone has a handful of counts. CDR3 DNA: TGTGCCAGCAGTTACTCGACAACTGAAGCTTTCTTT. Its protein product is CASSYSTTEAFF. The gene calls are TRBV6-5 and TRBJ1-1; D gene unclear. The CDR3 totals 12 residues. Germline CDR1 reads MNHEY; CDR2 reads SVGAGI. V was trimmed by 0 bases and J by 5 bases, leaving 4 bases between them.

This clone has a single count. The chain carries TRBV9 and TRBJ2-5; TRBD1 aligns across 11 bases. Trimming cost V 0 bases and J 2 bases; bases outside gene matches: 0. The CDR3 length is 15 residues. The germline CDR1 and CDR2 sequences are SGDLS and YYNGEE. CDR3 nucleotide sequence: TGTGCCAGCAGCGTAGGGGACAGGGGGCAAGAGACCCAGTACTTC. As protein: CASSVGDRGQETQYF.

J is TRBJ2-3 and V is TRBV7-9; TRBD2 aligns across 8 bases. V was pared by 4 bases and J by 2 bases, with 2 bases of the junction left unmatched. The CDR3 is made up of 14 amino acids. The V gene's germline CDR1 is SEHNR and CDR2 FQNEAQ (reference sequence). In DNA, the CDR3 is TGTGCCAGCAGCTCTAGCGGGCTCACAGATACGCAGTATTTT. Its protein product is CASSSSGLTDTQYF.

The chain carries TRBV10-2 and TRBJ1-2; maybe TRBD1 (6 bases). Germline V lookup: CDR1 WSHSY, CDR2 SAAADI. The germline V and J ends were trimmed by 1 base and 3 bases, with 12 bases remaining between them. The CDR3 consists of 15 residues. In DNA form, the CDR3 reads TGCGCCAGCAGTGAGTGGGGGGGCGCAGACTATGGCTACACCTTC. Encoded protein: CASSEWGGADYGYTF.

The gene calls are TRBV7-2 and TRBJ1-2; 10 bases match TRBD1. The CDR3 contains 15 residues. The germline gives CDR1 SGHTA, CDR2 FQGNSA. Losses at the gene ends were 5 bases for V and 2 bases for J; bases not matched to a gene: 5. The CDR3 protein is CASSPRTGGNYGYTF. The CDR3 coding sequence is TGTGCCAGCAGCCCCAGGACAGGGGGGAACTATGGCTACACCTTC. The full variable domain, in which reference TRBV7-2 and TRBJ1-2 provide the parts outside the CDR3, is GAGVSQSPSNKVTEKGKDVELRCDPISGHTALYWYRQSLGQGLEFLIYFQGNSAPDKSGLPSDRFSAERTGGSVSTLTIQRTQQEDSAVYLCASSPRTGGNYGYTFGSGTRLTVV.

The chain is built from TRBV2 and TRBJ2-5; D perhaps matches TRBD2 (7 bases). The CDR3 is 19 amino acids. CDR1 SNHLY and CDR2 FYNNEI come from the germline V gene. The V end was cut by 5 bases, the J end by 1 base, with 26 bases between. Here the CDR3 DNA reads TGTGCCAGCAGTTACAAAACAAGGGGGGGCAGGGGTCCCCAAGAGACCCAGTACTTC. Protein product: CASSYKTRGGRGPQETQYF.

This rearrangement joins TRBV4-3 to TRBJ2-5; 10 bases are a match to TRBD1. The J call could be wrong; TRBJ2-7 is a better fit for the DNA end. Germline CDR1 reads LGHNA; CDR2 reads YSLEER. The CDR3 covers 15 residues. The CDR3 DNA follows: TGCGCCAGCAGCCTTAGACAGGGGGCGTACTACGAGCAGTACTTC. Residues: CASSLRQGAYYEQYF.